The 12 T cell receptor beta chains below come from one sample, sequenced in a study of blood T cell repertoires in COVID-19. Sequencing used immunoSEQ multiplex PCR; TCRdb keeps in-frame clones, though not all of them. This table holds some 340,000 clones, more than 75% found once. Material: PBMCs or T cells enriched from blood (not recorded which). Receptors were obtained from a woman aged 25-40 years who had recovered from COVID-19.

The J gene is TRBJ2-7, the V gene TRBV25-1, with 7 bases lining up with TRBD2. CDR1 MGHDK and CDR2 SYGVNS come from the germline V gene. CDR3 length equals 15 residues. V gave up 3 bases and J gave up 4 bases; unmatched junction bases: 9. The CDR3 sequence: CASSDSPGGRYEQYF. CDR3 in DNA: TGTGCCAGCAGTGATAGCCCGGGCGGGAGATACGAGCAGTACTTC.

The chain links TRBV2 to TRBJ2-1, with TRBD2 identical over 12 bases. The CDR3 consists of 15 residues. Germline CDR1 SNHLY, CDR2 FYNNEI. The V segment lost 6 bases and the J segment 6 bases; nucleotides outside the gene matches: 6. The CDR3 region is CASRRLAGALNEQFF. DNA for the CDR3: TGTGCCAGCAGGCGACTAGCGGGGGCTCTCAATGAGCAGTTCTTC.

The J gene is TRBJ1-2, the V gene TRBV24-1; tentative D call: TRBD1 (5 bases). Germline lookup yields CDR1 KGHDR and CDR2 SFDVKD. The CDR3 has 15 amino acids. V was trimmed by 2 bases and J by 4 bases, leaving 13 bases between them. As DNA, the CDR3 is TGTGCCACCAGTGATTCGCGGGCGGGGGGCTATGGCTACACCTTC. Protein sequence: CATSDSRAGGYGYTF.

In its sample, this clone was seen once. The junction differs from germline at one of its ends, possibly a read error. V usage is TRBV28 and J usage is TRBJ1-4; D unresolved. The CDR3 has 14 amino acids. Germline values: CDR1 MDHEN, CDR2 SYDVKM. DNA of the CDR3: TGTGCCAGCAGTCACCGAAGCGGACGGGAAAGACTGTTTTTT. Translated, it gives CASSHRSGRERLFF.

This chain links TRBV5-1 with TRBJ1-4; TRBD1 matches at 12 bases. With V trimmed by 0 bases and J by 7 bases, 7 bases remained unmatched. This CDR3 is built from 17 residues. CDR1 is SGHRS and CDR2 is YFSETQ in the germline V gene. Here the CDR3 DNA reads TGCGCCAGCAGCTTGGTCCGGGACAGGGGGCGCCCTGAAAAACTGTTTTTT. This gives the protein CASSLVRDRGRPEKLFF.

This chain uses TRBV6-1 with TRBJ2-5, with D tentatively TRBD1 (5 bases). The V gene lost 2 bases and the J gene lost 7 bases, with 14 bases spanning the gap. This CDR3 is built from 14 residues. Germline CDR1 MNHNS, CDR2 SASEGT. This CDR3 reads CASSELGALATQYF. The CDR3 DNA sequence: TGTGCCAGCAGTGAATTAGGGGCCTTGGCGACCCAGTACTTC.

This clone was observed a few times. The chain combines TRBV7-2 with TRBJ2-2; D gene unclear. The CDR3 has 15 residues. Germline CDR1 is SGHTA and CDR2 is FQGNSA. V was pared by 1 base and J by 1 base, with 7 bases between. CDR3 sequence (DNA): TGTGCCAGCAGCTTAGAATGGAGGAACACCGGGGAGCTGTTTTTT. Translating gives CASSLEWRNTGELFF.

The chain links TRBV28 to TRBJ1-5; D is unclear. CDR1 and CDR2 (germline): MDHEN, SYDVKM. Trimming removed 8 bases at V and 6 bases at J, with 11 bases between. The CDR3 contains 12 residues. CDR3: CASRGSSQPQHF. The CDR3 DNA is TGTGCCAGCCGAGGGTCAAGTCAGCCCCAGCATTTT.

This chain uses TRBV18 with TRBJ2-3; no clear D. The CDR3 has 14 residues. Trimming stripped 5 bases from V and 3 bases from J, with 12 bases between. Germline-derived CDR1 and CDR2 are KGHSH and LQKENI. The CDR3 coding sequence is TGTGCCAGCTCAGAGATAAGCCCGACAGATACGCAGTATTTT. Protein sequence: CASSEISPTDTQYF.

V and J are TRBV20-1 and TRBJ1-4; D is undetermined. Germline-derived CDR1 and CDR2 are DFQATT and SNEGSKA (reference sequence). CDR3 length equals 11 residues. Trimming took off 3 bases at V and 8 bases at J, with 7 bases between the two ends. As DNA, the CDR3 is TGCAGTGCTAGCAGTTGGGAAAAACTGTTTTTT. As protein: CSASSWEKLFF.

The rearrangement uses TRBV27 and TRBJ1-2, with TRBD1 as a possible D gene (5 bases). Germline CDR1 is MNHEY and CDR2 is SMNVEV (reference sequence). This CDR3 contains 14 residues. V lost 5 bases to trimming and J lost 2 bases, with 12 bases between them. CDR3 nucleotide sequence: TGTGCCAGCAGTCCGGACATCGGGAACTATGGCTACACCTTC. This encodes CASSPDIGNYGYTF.

The chain uses TRBV5-4 and TRBJ2-7; perhaps TRBD2 as D (6 bases). CDR1 is SGHNT, CDR2 YYREEE, per germline (reference sequence). This CDR3 has 15 residues. V lost 4 bases, J lost 4 bases, and 18 bases lay in between. CDR3 nucleotides: TGTGCCAGCAGCAGGCTCGAGGGGCGGGGATACGAGCAGTACTTC. Residues: CASSRLEGRGYEQYF.